The clone carrying this T cell receptor beta chain came up many times. Its antigen is still unknown. The data originate from a study of T-cell reconstitution after alpha-beta-depleted transplantation in children. Overall study results and limits: At day 60, the high TCRbeta diversity found in some patients originated from recipient T cells and thymic progenitors that had survived.

V lost 5 bases and J lost 1; bases outside the gene matches: 3. The CDR3 extends over 14 amino acids. Germline-derived CDR1 and CDR2 are MNHEY and SVGEGT. It was with unique molecular identifiers that the TCRbeta library was prepared. Each CDR3 protein gets one entry after TCRdb re-called the PCR reads with MiXCR. Here the sample spans about 160,000 distinct CDR3 sequences, 11% being singletons. The V and J genes are TRBV6-2 or TRBV6-3 and TRBJ2-5, with 8 bases that match TRBD1. The starting material was PBMCs, obtained before TCRalphabeta/CD19-depleted stem cell transplant. This sequence originates from a boy between 2 and 15 years old with acute myeloid leukemia, due to receive a stem cell transplant. In DNA form, the CDR3 reads TGTGCCAGCAGTCACAGGGGGATCCAAGAGACCCAGTACTTC. It is translated as CASSHRGIQETQYF.